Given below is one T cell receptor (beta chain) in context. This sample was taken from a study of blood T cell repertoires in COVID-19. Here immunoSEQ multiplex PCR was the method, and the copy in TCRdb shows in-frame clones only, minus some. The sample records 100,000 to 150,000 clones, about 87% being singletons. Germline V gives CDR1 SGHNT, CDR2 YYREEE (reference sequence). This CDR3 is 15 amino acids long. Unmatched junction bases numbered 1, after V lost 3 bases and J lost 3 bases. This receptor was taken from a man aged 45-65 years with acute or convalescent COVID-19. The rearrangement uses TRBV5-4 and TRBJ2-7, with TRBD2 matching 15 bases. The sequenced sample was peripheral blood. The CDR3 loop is CASSSGLAGGYEQYF. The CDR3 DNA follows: TGTGCCAGCAGCTCGGGACTAGCGGGAGGCTACGAGCAGTACTTC.